The entry below describes one T cell receptor beta chain. This specimen comes from a study of T cell changes during pregnancy in multiple sclerosis. Trimming removed 5 bases from V and 6 bases from J; junction bases left unmatched: 4. The germline CDR1 and CDR2 sequences are SGHVS and FQNEAQ. The CDR3 runs to 14 residues. Method: immunoSEQ multiplex PCR; TCRdb's copy keeps in-frame clones and lacks some. The sample includes roughly 30,000 clones, 85% of them seen just once. Sequenced material: CD8+ T cells from peripheral blood mononuclear cells, taken after pregnancy. This receptor was taken from a female donor with multiple sclerosis, enrolled in a pregnancy study. The V call is TRBV7-8, the J call TRBJ1-4; TRBD1 agrees at 9 bases. The CDR3 region has the DNA TGTGCCAGCAGCCCTCGGACAGGGGATGAAAAACTGTTTTTT. Protein product: CASSPRTGDEKLFF.